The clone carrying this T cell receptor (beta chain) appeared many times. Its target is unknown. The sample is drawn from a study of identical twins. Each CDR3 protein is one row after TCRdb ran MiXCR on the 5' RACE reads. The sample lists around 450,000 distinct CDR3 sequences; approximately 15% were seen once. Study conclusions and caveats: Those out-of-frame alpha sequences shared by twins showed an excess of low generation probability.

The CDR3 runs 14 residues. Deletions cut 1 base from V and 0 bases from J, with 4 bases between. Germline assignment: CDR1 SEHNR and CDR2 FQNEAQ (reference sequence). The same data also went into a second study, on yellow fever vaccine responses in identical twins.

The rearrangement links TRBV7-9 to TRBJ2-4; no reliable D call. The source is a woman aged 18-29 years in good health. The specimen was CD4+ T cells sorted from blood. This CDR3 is CASSLGVAKNIQYF. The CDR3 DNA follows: TGTGCCAGCAGCTTAGGGGTAGCCAAAAACATTCAGTACTTC.